The 27 T cell receptor beta chains listed next were all sequenced from one sample in a study of T cell responses to AZD1222 COVID-19 vaccine. Sequencing used immunoSEQ multiplex PCR; TCRdb keeps in-frame clones, though not all of them. The table includes 130,000 or so clones, more than 80% detected once. Sequenced here: peripheral blood, sampled on day 0 of MenACWY control vaccination. These receptors were taken from an adult in good health.

The chain carries TRBV6-2 or TRBV6-3 and TRBJ1-5; D is ambiguous. From germline, CDR1 is MNHEY and CDR2 SVGEGT. The germline V and J ends were trimmed by 5 bases and 4 bases, with 9 bases remaining between them. This CDR3 contains 13 residues. The CDR3 region has the DNA TGTGCCAGCAGTCCCCTTGGGAATCAGCCCCAGCATTTT. Translated, it gives CASSPLGNQPQHF.

The chain links TRBV6-5 to TRBJ2-6, with D perhaps TRBD1 (5 bases). This CDR3 is built from 15 residues. The germline gives CDR1 MNHEY, CDR2 SVGAGI. V shed 8 bases and J shed 0 bases, with 11 bases lying between them. CDR3 nucleotides: TGTGCCAGCGGTAGACAGCCCTCTGGGGCCAACGTCCTGACTTTC. As protein: CASGRQPSGANVLTF.

This clone was counted once. The chain uses TRBV12-3 or TRBV12-4 and TRBJ1-1, with D possibly matching TRBD1 (5 bases). The CDR3 sequence is 13 residues long. V lost 6 bases to trimming and J lost 3 bases, with 11 bases between them. The CDR3 DNA follows: TGTGCCAGCAGCCCAGGGAGGGACACTGAAGCTTTCTTT. It yields the protein CASSPGRDTEAFF.

The chain combines TRBV5-1 with TRBJ1-4, with D maybe TRBD1 (6 bases). The CDR3 consists of 14 residues. V was cut by 0 bases and J by 5 bases, with 8 bases left in between. Germline loops: CDR1 SGHRS, CDR2 YFSETQ. CDR3 sequence reads: CASSLGTENEKLFF. In nucleotides, the CDR3 is TGCGCCAGCAGCTTGGGGACAGAGAATGAAAAACTGTTTTTT.

The CDR3: CAWSQGAREQYF. For the CDR3, the DNA is TGTGCCTGGAGCCAGGGGGCGCGCGAGCAGTACTTC. This sequence joins TRBV30 and TRBJ2-7, with 8 bases that match TRBD1. The CDR3 totals 12 residues. The V gene end was trimmed by 3 bases and the J gene end by 6 bases; junction bases not matched to a gene: 4. The germline V gene has CDR1 GTSNPN and CDR2 SVGIG (reference sequence).

The sample holds one count of this clone. The rearrangement joins TRBV5-8 to TRBJ1-3; D is ambiguous. V was clipped by 3 bases and J by 0 bases, with 7 bases between them. The germline CDR1 and CDR2 sequences are SGHTS and YDEGEE. The CDR3 totals 14 residues. CDR3 residues: CASSWAVSGNTIYF. CDR3 sequence (DNA): TGTGCCAGCAGCTGGGCGGTCTCTGGAAACACCATATATTTT.

This chain connects TRBV10-3 to TRBJ1-2; no firm D call. The V gene lost 3 bases and the J gene lost 2 bases, with 13 bases spanning the gap. CDR3 length: 15 amino acids. Germline V lookup: CDR1 ENHRY, CDR2 SYGVKD. The CDR3 DNA reads as TGTGCCATCAGTGATCGGAAGGAGGCAAACTATGGCTACACCTTC. It codes for CAISDRKEANYGYTF.

The rearrangement joins TRBV19 to TRBJ2-7; a possible D gene is TRBD1 (6 bases). Germline CDR1 and CDR2: LNHDA and SQIVND (reference sequence). V was clipped by 6 bases and J by 3 bases, with 12 bases between them. The CDR3 runs to 13 residues. CDR3 protein: CASSRTASYEQYF. DNA for the CDR3: TGTGCCAGTAGCCGGACAGCCAGCTACGAGCAGTACTTC.

The V call is TRBV5-4, the J call TRBJ2-3; D is perhaps TRBD2 (5 bases). CDR1 is SGHNT, CDR2 YYREEE, per germline (reference sequence). Between the trimmed V and J ends, which lost 5 bases and 6 bases, there was a span of 10 bases. The CDR3 has 12 residues. The CDR3 sequence is CASRNREDTQYF. The CDR3 DNA reads as TGTGCCAGCAGAAATAGGGAGGATACGCAGTATTTT.

This clone was detected only once. The rearrangement joins TRBV10-3 to TRBJ2-1; 8 bases fit TRBD1. The junction had 5 bases not matched to a gene; V was cut back by 2 bases and J by 5 bases. Germline values: CDR1 ENHRY, CDR2 SYGVKD. CDR3 length: 15 amino acids. The CDR3 coding sequence is TGTGCCATCAGTGAGGGGACAGGTCAGAACAATGAGCAGTTCTTC. Its translation: CAISEGTGQNNEQFF.

This clone was detected only once. The chain joins TRBV28 to TRBJ2-7, with 7 bases identical to TRBD1. V dropped 6 bases and J dropped 0; count of bases not matched to a gene: 8. Per germline, CDR1 MDHEN and CDR2 SYDVKM. The CDR3 extends over 15 amino acids. DNA of the CDR3: TGTGCCAGCAGCCACAGGGGACGGGACTCCTACGAGCAGTACTTC. Its protein is CASSHRGRDSYEQYF.

The V call is TRBV11-2, the J call TRBJ2-5; 9 positions match TRBD2. Unmatched junction bases numbered 8, after V lost 6 bases and J lost 3 bases. The CDR3 is made up of 15 amino acids. Germline values: CDR1 SGHAT, CDR2 FQNNGV. In DNA, the CDR3 is TGTGCCAGCAGAGAGATGGCTAGCGGGAAAGAGACCCAGTACTTC. Its protein product is CASREMASGKETQYF.

The chain carries TRBV7-9 and TRBJ1-1; no firm D call. This CDR3 region has 14 residues. Germline CDR1 is SEHNR and CDR2 is FQNEAQ (reference sequence). V was pared by 1 base and J by 3 bases, with 9 bases between. The CDR3 sequence: CASSLGMSDTEAFF. The DNA of the CDR3 is TGTGCCAGCAGCTTAGGTATGTCTGACACTGAAGCTTTCTTT. The full variable domain, its missing parts supplied by reference TRBV7-9 and TRBJ1-1, is DTGVSQNPRHKITKRGQNVTFRCDPISEHNRLYWYRQTLGQGPEFLTYFQNEAQLEKSRLLSDRFSAERPKGSFSTLEIQRTEQGDSAMYLCASSLGMSDTEAFFGQGTRLTVV.

The V and J genes are TRBV27 and TRBJ2-6; D remains unclear. V was shortened by 3 bases and J by 4 bases, with 4 bases between the two germline ends. The CDR3 loop spans 13 amino acids. Germline CDR1 MNHEY, CDR2 SMNVEV (reference sequence). CDR3 nucleotide sequence: TGTGCCAGCAGTTTTCTCGGGGCCAACGTCCTGACTTTC. This sequence encodes CASSFLGANVLTF.

The V and J genes are TRBV7-3 and TRBJ1-1; D gene unclear. Trimming took off 5 bases at V and 1 base at J, with 11 bases between the two ends. This CDR3 contains 14 residues. The germline gives CDR1 SGHTA, CDR2 FQGTGA. The CDR3, as DNA: TGTGCCAGCAGCCCCGGTTCGGGGAACACTGAAGCTTTCTTT. Protein: CASSPGSGNTEAFF.

The chain is built from TRBV27 and TRBJ1-1; D ambiguous. In germline, CDR1 is MNHEY, CDR2 SMNVEV (reference sequence). This CDR3 region has 16 residues. V was pared by 2 bases and J by 1 base, with 14 bases between. The CDR3 is CASSLLSLGGNTEAFF. In nucleotides, the CDR3 is TGTGCCAGCAGTTTACTGTCGTTGGGAGGGAACACTGAAGCTTTCTTT.

The V gene is TRBV30, the J gene TRBJ1-4; 8 nucleotides match TRBD1. Germline lookup yields CDR1 GTSNPN and CDR2 SVGIG (reference sequence). The CDR3 is 14 amino acids. The ends lost 0 bases at V and 5 bases at J; junction bases unmatched: 2. The CDR3 loop is CAWSVQGGNEKLFF. CDR3 bases: TGTGCCTGGAGTGTACAGGGGGGGAATGAAAAACTGTTTTTT.

The chain has TRBV11-2 and TRBJ2-3; D is possibly TRBD2 (7 bases). The CDR3 loop spans 16 amino acids. Germline V CDR1 and CDR2: SGHAT, FQNNGV. The V gene lost 0 bases and the J gene lost 1 base, with 11 bases spanning the gap. CDR3 residues: CASSLEEGGGTDTQYF. CDR3 bases: TGTGCCAGCAGCTTAGAGGAGGGGGGGGGCACAGATACGCAGTATTTT.

The chain has TRBV2 and TRBJ1-4; TRBD1 matches at 8 bases. The CDR3 is 14 residues long. Germline V gene sequence: CDR1 SNHLY, CDR2 FYNNEI. The V and J ends lost 7 bases and 8 bases, in that order; junction bases with no gene match: 9. CDR3 nucleotides: TGTGCCAGCATCAAGACAGGGGCCCAGGAAAAACTGTTTTTT. Amino acid sequence: CASIKTGAQEKLFF.

The chain recombines TRBV7-9 with TRBJ2-1; 10 bases are a match to TRBD2. With V trimmed by 1 base and J by 5 bases, 8 bases remained unmatched. In germline, CDR1 is SEHNR, CDR2 FQNEAQ (reference sequence). The CDR3 sequence is 17 residues long. CDR3 residues: CASSLVLSGGSHNEQFF. The CDR3 DNA follows: TGTGCCAGCAGCTTAGTTCTTAGCGGGGGGAGCCACAATGAGCAGTTCTTC.

The V and J genes are TRBV2 and TRBJ1-5; TRBD1 is a possible D gene (6 bases). This CDR3 has 16 residues. Germline V gene lookup returns CDR1 SNHLY and CDR2 FYNNEI. The V and J ends lost 1 base and 5 bases respectively, with 15 bases between them. In DNA form, the CDR3 reads TGTGCCAGCAGTGAAGGGGGGCGGCGTGACTATCAGCCCCAGCATTTT. This gives the protein CASSEGGRRDYQPQHF.

The rearrangement links TRBV5-8 to TRBJ1-5; the D is unclear. Trimming removed 4 bases from V and 2 bases from J, with 13 bases in between. The CDR3 length is 15 residues. The germline V gene has CDR1 SGHTS and CDR2 YDEGEE. For the CDR3, the DNA is TGTGCCAGCAGCGTCGGACGACTGCGCAATCAGCCCCAGCATTTT. Protein sequence: CASSVGRLRNQPQHF.

The chain is built from TRBV11-3 and TRBJ2-3; 7 bases align to TRBD1. The CDR3 extends over 15 amino acids. CDR1 and CDR2 from the germline V gene are SGHNT and YENEEA. V trimming: 7 bases; J trimming: 2 bases; junction bases outside the gene matches: 9. The CDR3 spells CASTPQGDHTDTQYF. In DNA form, the CDR3 reads TGTGCCAGCACCCCTCAGGGGGACCACACAGATACGCAGTATTTT. Based on the CDR3 plus reference TRBV11-3 and TRBJ2-3, the full variable domain is EAGVVQSPRYKIIEKKQPVAFWCNPISGHNTLYWYLQNLGQGPELLIRYENEEAVDDSQLPKDRFSAERLKGVDSTLKIQPAELGDSAVYLCASTPQGDHTDTQYFGPGTRLTVL.

The chain carries TRBV5-6 and TRBJ1-1, with D perhaps matching TRBD1 (5 bases). The CDR3 extends over 15 amino acids. Germline V lookup: CDR1 SGHDT, CDR2 YYEEEE. Trimming removed 4 bases at V and 4 bases at J, with 17 bases between. CDR3 coding DNA: TGTGCCAGCAGCCCGCTGATGGGGGTAGGCACTGAAGCTTTCTTT. It codes for CASSPLMGVGTEAFF. Full variable domain (outside the CDR3, taken from reference TRBV5-6 and TRBJ1-1): DAGVTQSPTHLIKTRGQQVTLRCSPKSGHDTVSWYQQALGQGPQFIFQYYEEEERQRGNFPDRFSGHQFPNYSSELNVNALLLGDSALYLCASSPLMGVGTEAFFGQGTRLTVV.

The chain couples TRBV5-1 to TRBJ2-5; D not certain. This CDR3 has 11 amino acids. Trimming left V 7 bases short and J 3 bases short, with 7 bases between. Germline CDR1 reads SGHRS; CDR2 reads YFSETQ. CDR3 region: CASYSEETQYF. The CDR3, as DNA: TGCGCCAGCTACAGCGAAGAGACCCAGTACTTC.

This sequence joins TRBV5-5 and TRBJ1-2, with D hard to call. Germline V lookup: CDR1 SGHKS, CDR2 YYEKEE (reference sequence). V gave up 0 bases and J gave up 11 bases, with 14 bases separating them. The CDR3 is 13 residues long. CDR3 loop: CASSLVQNGIYTF. CDR3 in DNA: TGTGCCAGCAGCTTGGTGCAGAATGGTATTTACACCTTC.

This chain joins TRBV28 and TRBJ1-2; 10 bases agree with TRBD1. Germline assignment: CDR1 MDHEN and CDR2 SYDVKM. Trimming removed 6 bases from V and 5 bases from J; junction bases left unmatched: 6. The CDR3 contains 14 residues. CDR3 amino acids: CASRGQGPFYGYTF. The CDR3 DNA sequence: TGTGCCAGCAGGGGACAGGGGCCCTTTTATGGCTACACCTTC.